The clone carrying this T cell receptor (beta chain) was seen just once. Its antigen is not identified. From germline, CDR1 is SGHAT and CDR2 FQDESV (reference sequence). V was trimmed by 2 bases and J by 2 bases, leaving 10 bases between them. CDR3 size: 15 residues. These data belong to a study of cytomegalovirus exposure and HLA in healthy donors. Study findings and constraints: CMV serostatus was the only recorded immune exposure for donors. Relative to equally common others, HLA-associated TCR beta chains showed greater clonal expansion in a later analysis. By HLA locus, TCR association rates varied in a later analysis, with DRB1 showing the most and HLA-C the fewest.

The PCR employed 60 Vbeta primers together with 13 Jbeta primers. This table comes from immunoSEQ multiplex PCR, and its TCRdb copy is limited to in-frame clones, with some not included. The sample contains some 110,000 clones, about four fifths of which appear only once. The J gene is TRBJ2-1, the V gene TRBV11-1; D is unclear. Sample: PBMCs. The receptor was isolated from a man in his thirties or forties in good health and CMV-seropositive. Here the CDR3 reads CASSLFLETYNEQFF. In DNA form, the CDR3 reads TGTGCCAGCAGCTTATTTCTAGAGACCTACAATGAGCAGTTCTTC.